Listed below are T cell receptor beta chains from one sample, sequenced in a study of blood T cell repertoires in COVID-19. Profiled with immunoSEQ multiplex PCR; TCRdb holds only in-frame clones, not every one. The sample includes tens of thousands of clones, just over 85% of them seen just once. The sample taken for sequencing was peripheral blood. These receptors all come from a woman aged 70 to 79 with active COVID-19. The conserved cysteine and the conserved F or W are not part of the CDR3 here.

len: 9
v_gene: TRBV10-1
CDR3aa: ASSQGYEQY

len: 14
v_gene: TRBV6-6
CDR3aa: ASTLPGGGALGELF

len: 11
v_gene: TRBV6-5
CDR3aa: ASSYTVNTEAF

len: 13
v_gene: TRBV9
CDR3aa: ASSETSVNTGELF

len: 13
v_gene: TRBV4-1
CDR3aa: ASSQVAGPQETQY

len: 13
v_gene: TRBV7-9
CDR3aa: ASSLLPSVYNEQF

len: 10
v_gene: TRBV27
CDR3aa: ASRDIGHEQY

len: 13
v_gene: TRBV5-1
CDR3aa: ASSQLSGGAYEQF

len: 12
v_gene: TRBV10-3
CDR3aa: AIRQAVQGNEQF

len: 12
v_gene: TRBV6-2/TRBV6-3
CDR3aa: ASSYSVAGGEQY

len: 12
v_gene: TRBV2
CDR3aa: ASSEFEATDTQY

len: 10
v_gene: TRBV12-5
CDR3aa: ASASTGNEQY

len: 13
v_gene: TRBV6-6
CDR3aa: ASSYSRGGDTEAF

len: 13
v_gene: TRBV14
CDR3aa: ASSLPGVSSYEQY

len: 11
v_gene: TRBV12-3/TRBV12-4
CDR3aa: ASSVSGVNIQY

len: 13
v_gene: TRBV5-1
CDR3aa: ASSPTTGTDLVAF

len: 12
v_gene: TRBV3-1/TRBV3-2
CDR3aa: ASSQDTGTYEQY

len: 13
v_gene: TRBV7-8
CDR3aa: ASSLREGNQETQY

len: 16
v_gene: TRBV27
CDR3aa: ASSFTPTSGVNTGELF

len: 15
v_gene: TRBV15
CDR3aa: ATSRGLLAGGPNEQF

len: 12
v_gene: TRBV15
CDR3aa: AASLAGGQETQY

len: 11
v_gene: TRBV3-1/TRBV3-2
CDR3aa: ASSERGDEKLF

len: 12
v_gene: TRBV18
CDR3aa: ASSPLDSNYGYT

len: 14
v_gene: TRBV18
CDR3aa: ASSPGLAGGPETQY